This passage covers 6 T cell receptor beta chains from one sample sequenced in a study of T cells after posttransplantation cyclophosphamide. Cyclophosphamide on days +3 and +4 followed busulfan-fludarabine conditioning and a marrow graft. The data were produced by immunoSEQ multiplex PCR, yet TCRdb's version contains in-frame clones alone and is incomplete. This sample shows around 3,000 clones and no singletons; about 14% rests with the ten largest. Material: PBMCs, obtained after allogeneic stem cell transplant with posttransplant cyclophosphamide. Receptors were obtained from a female patient in her 60s who received an allogeneic stem cell transplant from a related donor and was CMV-positive. The graft donor may account for some of the T cells.

This clone is classed as medium-sized. The chain carries TRBV5-6 and TRBJ1-2; weak D call: TRBD1 (5 bases). Germline V lookup: CDR1 SGHDT, CDR2 YYEEEE. Between the trimmed V and J ends, which lost 0 bases and 3 bases, there was a span of 9 bases. CDR3 length: 14 amino acids. DNA of the CDR3: TGTGCCAGCAGCTTGGAGGCGGGGGACTATGGCTACACCTTC. It specifies CASSLEAGDYGYTF.

This clone was observed at least ten times. The CDR3 region is CASSQVSSGHNEQFF. CDR3 bases: TGCGCCAGCAGCCAAGTCTCTAGCGGACACAATGAGCAGTTCTTC. V is TRBV4-3 and J is TRBJ2-1; 7 nucleotides match TRBD2. This CDR3 region has 15 residues. The germline CDR1 and CDR2 sequences are LGHNA and YSLEER. The J segment lost 5 bases and the V segment lost 1 base, leaving 5 bases of the junction unmatched.

This chain links TRBV6-2 or TRBV6-3 with TRBJ2-5, with 15 bases matching TRBD2. Germline lookup yields CDR1 MNHEY and CDR2 SVGEGT. Losses at the gene ends were 6 bases for V and 6 bases for J; bases not matched to a gene: 8. The CDR3 is made up of 16 amino acids. The CDR3 loop reads CASSQGLAGGYKTQYF. In DNA, the CDR3 is TGTGCCAGCAGCCAGGGACTAGCGGGGGGTTATAAGACCCAGTACTTC.

This clone appeared many times. The chain is built from TRBV30 and TRBJ1-2, with D perhaps matching TRBD1 (6 bases). This CDR3 contains 19 residues. V was shortened by 0 bases and J by 2 bases, with 25 bases between the two germline ends. Germline V gene lookup returns CDR1 GTSNPN and CDR2 SVGIG (reference sequence). The CDR3 is CAWSVLNAVVGGGNYGYTF. The DNA of the CDR3 is TGTGCCTGGAGTGTGTTAAACGCGGTCGTAGGGGGAGGCAACTATGGCTACACCTTC.

There are many counts of this clone. This rearrangement joins TRBV18 to TRBJ1-1; 12 bases fit TRBD1. J lost 5 bases, V lost 6 bases, and 4 bases had no gene match. Germline V gene sequence: CDR1 KGHSH, CDR2 LQKENI. This CDR3 comprises 14 residues. The CDR3 nucleotides read TGTGCCAGCTCCCCGGGACAGGGGGCAACTGAAGCTTTCTTT. This codes for CASSPGQGATEAFF.

This clone was counted ten times or more. The genes are TRBV12-3 or TRBV12-4 and TRBJ1-4; D is possibly TRBD1 (5 bases). Between the trimmed V and J ends, which lost 1 base and 8 bases, there was a span of 14 bases. The CDR3 is 15 amino acids. CDR3: CASSLGMWGGEKLFF. The CDR3, as DNA: TGTGCCAGCAGTTTAGGAATGTGGGGCGGCGAAAAACTGTTTTTT.